This T cell receptor (beta chain) was identified in a study of CD8 T cells in ankylosing spondylitis. Germline-derived CDR1 and CDR2 are MGHDK and SYGVNS. CDR3 length equals 11 residues. V lost 6 bases, J lost 5 bases, and 6 bases lay in between. Libraries of TCR beta came from quantitative 5'-RACE with molecular barcodes. TCRdb re-called the 5' RACE reads through MiXCR, storing one row per CDR3 protein. The sample holds a few hundred thousand distinct CDR3 sequences, approximately 7.3% seen once. Study results and caveats: It was reported that disease-linked clones were significantly enriched in matched ankylosing spondylitis synovial fluid. A motif in TCR beta, a set of about eight highly homologous variants, appeared characteristic of ankylosing spondylitis blood.

This clonotype was recorded many times. Its antigen remains unidentified. The TCR originated in a male donor with ankylosing spondylitis. The sequenced material came from blood, either unsorted or a sorted T cell fraction (not recorded which). This rearrangement joins TRBV25-1 to TRBJ2-3; D gene ambiguous. CDR3 in amino acids: CASRVVDTQYF. The CDR3 DNA follows: TGTGCCAGCAGAGTGGTAGATACGCAGTATTTT.